Sequencing of this T cell receptor (beta chain) was carried out in a study of human T cells and chemical hapten exposure. Time point defined: pre-sensitization, week 0. The treatment: therapeutic diphenylcyclopropenone sensitization with weekly scalp DPC. Suited to DPC and affected by alopecia, the donors ranged from 18 to 70 years old. The germline V and J ends were trimmed by 0 bases and 3 bases, with 27 bases remaining between them. In germline, CDR1 is SGHAT, CDR2 FQDESV (reference sequence). The CDR3 contains 20 residues. A single record per CDR3 protein comes from TCRdb applying MiXCR to the RACE reads. The data contain 380,000 or so distinct CDR3 sequences, 4.5% to 7% of them seen just once; the ten biggest clones take up approximately 8.2%.

The sequencing used whole blood, collected in connection with sensitization to the hapten diphenylcyclopropenone (DPC). The V gene is TRBV11-1, the J gene TRBJ2-7; D possibly uses TRBD1 or TRBD2 (5 bases each). This sequence originates from a young woman with alopecia areata. Some clones in this sample may be carry-over from other donors' samples. The CDR3 is CASSLAPNLATWDRIYEQYF. Written as DNA, the CDR3 is TGTGCCAGCAGCTTAGCCCCGAACCTAGCAACATGGGACCGAATCTACGAGCAGTACTTC.